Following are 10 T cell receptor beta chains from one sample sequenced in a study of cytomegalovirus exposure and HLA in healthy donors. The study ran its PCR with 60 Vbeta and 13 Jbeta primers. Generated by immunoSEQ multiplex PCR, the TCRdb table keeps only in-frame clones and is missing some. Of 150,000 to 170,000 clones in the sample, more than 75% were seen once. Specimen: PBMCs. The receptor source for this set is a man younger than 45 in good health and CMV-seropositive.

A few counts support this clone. The CDR3, as DNA: TGTGCCAGCAGCGAGACATCTCACACTGAAGCTTTCTTT. Translation: CASSETSHTEAFF. The J gene is TRBJ1-1, the V gene TRBV5-4; D gene unclear. Germline V CDR1 and CDR2: SGHNT, YYREEE (reference sequence). Between the trimmed V and J ends, which lost 4 bases and 3 bases, there was a span of 10 bases. The CDR3 is 13 amino acids.

This chain's CDR3 is CASSLTAGGSYEQYF. The CDR3 DNA reads as TGTGCCAGCAGTTTAACGGCAGGGGGCTCCTACGAGCAGTACTTC. This chain joins TRBV28 and TRBJ2-7; TRBD1 matches 7 bases. The J segment lost 0 bases and the V segment lost 2 bases, leaving 4 bases of the junction unmatched. CDR1 MDHEN and CDR2 SYDVKM come from the germline V gene. The CDR3 has 15 amino acids.

This CDR3 is CASSFSQRESSREQYF. CDR3 nucleotides: TGTGCCAGCAGTTTCAGTCAGCGGGAGTCTTCTCGCGAGCAGTACTTC. This rearrangement joins TRBV27 to TRBJ2-5; TRBD2 agrees at 8 bases. The J call is doubtful: the DNA matches TRBJ2-7 better. Germline-derived CDR1 and CDR2 are MNHEY and SMNVEV (reference sequence). The CDR3 runs 16 residues.

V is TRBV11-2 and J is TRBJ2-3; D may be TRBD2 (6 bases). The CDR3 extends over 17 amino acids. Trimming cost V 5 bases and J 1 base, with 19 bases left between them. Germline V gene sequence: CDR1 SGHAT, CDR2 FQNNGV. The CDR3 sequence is CASSTYTRRGGTDTQYF. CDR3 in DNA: TGTGCCAGCAGCACTTACACCCGGAGGGGCGGCACAGATACGCAGTATTTT.

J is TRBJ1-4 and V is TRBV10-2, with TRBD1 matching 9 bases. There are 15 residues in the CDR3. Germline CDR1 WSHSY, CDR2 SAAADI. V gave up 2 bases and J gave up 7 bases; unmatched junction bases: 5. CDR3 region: CASSEEGQGSEKLFF. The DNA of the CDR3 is TGCGCCAGCAGTGAGGAGGGACAGGGAAGTGAAAAACTGTTTTTT.

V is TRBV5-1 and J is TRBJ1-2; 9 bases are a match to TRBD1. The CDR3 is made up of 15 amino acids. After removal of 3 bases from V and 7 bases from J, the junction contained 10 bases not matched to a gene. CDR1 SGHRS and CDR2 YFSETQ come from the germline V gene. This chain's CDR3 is CASSSGTGSSRGYTF. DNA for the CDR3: TGCGCCAGCAGCTCTGGGACAGGGTCCTCGCGTGGCTACACCTTC.

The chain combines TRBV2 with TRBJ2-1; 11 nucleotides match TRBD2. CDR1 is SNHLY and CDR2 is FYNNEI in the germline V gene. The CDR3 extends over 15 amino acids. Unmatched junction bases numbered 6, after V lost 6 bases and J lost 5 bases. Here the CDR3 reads CASRTGTSGNNEQFF. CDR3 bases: TGTGCCAGCAGAACCGGGACTAGCGGTAACAATGAGCAGTTCTTC.

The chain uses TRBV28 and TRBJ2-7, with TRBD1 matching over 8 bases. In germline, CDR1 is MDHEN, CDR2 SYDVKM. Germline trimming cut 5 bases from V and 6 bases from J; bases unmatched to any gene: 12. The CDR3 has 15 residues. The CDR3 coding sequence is TGTGCCAGCAGTGCACTCGGACAGGGTCACATCGAGCAGTACTTC. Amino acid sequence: CASSALGQGHIEQYF.

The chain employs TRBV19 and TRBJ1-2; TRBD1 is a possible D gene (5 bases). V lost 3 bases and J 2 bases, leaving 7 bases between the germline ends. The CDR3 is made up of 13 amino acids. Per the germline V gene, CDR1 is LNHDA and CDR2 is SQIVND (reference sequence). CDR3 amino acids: CASSIGGNYGYTF. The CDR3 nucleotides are TGTGCCAGTAGTATCGGGGGAAACTATGGCTACACCTTC.

CDR3 in amino acids: CATSRDRLNSPLHF. CDR3 sequence (DNA): TGTGCCACCAGCAGAGACAGGCTAAATTCACCCCTCCACTTT. V and J are TRBV15 and TRBJ1-6; D is unresolved. Germline CDR1 and CDR2: LNHNV and YYDKDF (reference sequence). The CDR3 consists of 14 residues. V was cut by 0 bases and J by 7 bases, with 7 bases left in between.